This T cell receptor beta chain was found in a study of cytomegalovirus exposure and HLA in healthy donors. Measured with immunoSEQ multiplex PCR; TCRdb has only the in-frame clones, and not every one. This sample carries 300,000 to 400,000 clones, roughly 89% of them seen once, and the ten largest clones take about 0.8%. What was sequenced was PBMCs. This TCR came from a young woman in good health and CMV-seronegative.

The CDR3 loop reads CASRIGDRENSPLHF. The CDR3 region has the DNA TGTGCCAGCAGGATCGGAGACAGGGAAAATTCACCCCTCCACTTT. The chain uses TRBV4-2 and TRBJ1-6; 7 bases align to TRBD1. The CDR3 is 15 residues long. Germline values: CDR1 LGHNA, CDR2 YNFKEQ. The V and J ends lost 6 bases and 7 bases, in that order; junction bases with no gene match: 9.